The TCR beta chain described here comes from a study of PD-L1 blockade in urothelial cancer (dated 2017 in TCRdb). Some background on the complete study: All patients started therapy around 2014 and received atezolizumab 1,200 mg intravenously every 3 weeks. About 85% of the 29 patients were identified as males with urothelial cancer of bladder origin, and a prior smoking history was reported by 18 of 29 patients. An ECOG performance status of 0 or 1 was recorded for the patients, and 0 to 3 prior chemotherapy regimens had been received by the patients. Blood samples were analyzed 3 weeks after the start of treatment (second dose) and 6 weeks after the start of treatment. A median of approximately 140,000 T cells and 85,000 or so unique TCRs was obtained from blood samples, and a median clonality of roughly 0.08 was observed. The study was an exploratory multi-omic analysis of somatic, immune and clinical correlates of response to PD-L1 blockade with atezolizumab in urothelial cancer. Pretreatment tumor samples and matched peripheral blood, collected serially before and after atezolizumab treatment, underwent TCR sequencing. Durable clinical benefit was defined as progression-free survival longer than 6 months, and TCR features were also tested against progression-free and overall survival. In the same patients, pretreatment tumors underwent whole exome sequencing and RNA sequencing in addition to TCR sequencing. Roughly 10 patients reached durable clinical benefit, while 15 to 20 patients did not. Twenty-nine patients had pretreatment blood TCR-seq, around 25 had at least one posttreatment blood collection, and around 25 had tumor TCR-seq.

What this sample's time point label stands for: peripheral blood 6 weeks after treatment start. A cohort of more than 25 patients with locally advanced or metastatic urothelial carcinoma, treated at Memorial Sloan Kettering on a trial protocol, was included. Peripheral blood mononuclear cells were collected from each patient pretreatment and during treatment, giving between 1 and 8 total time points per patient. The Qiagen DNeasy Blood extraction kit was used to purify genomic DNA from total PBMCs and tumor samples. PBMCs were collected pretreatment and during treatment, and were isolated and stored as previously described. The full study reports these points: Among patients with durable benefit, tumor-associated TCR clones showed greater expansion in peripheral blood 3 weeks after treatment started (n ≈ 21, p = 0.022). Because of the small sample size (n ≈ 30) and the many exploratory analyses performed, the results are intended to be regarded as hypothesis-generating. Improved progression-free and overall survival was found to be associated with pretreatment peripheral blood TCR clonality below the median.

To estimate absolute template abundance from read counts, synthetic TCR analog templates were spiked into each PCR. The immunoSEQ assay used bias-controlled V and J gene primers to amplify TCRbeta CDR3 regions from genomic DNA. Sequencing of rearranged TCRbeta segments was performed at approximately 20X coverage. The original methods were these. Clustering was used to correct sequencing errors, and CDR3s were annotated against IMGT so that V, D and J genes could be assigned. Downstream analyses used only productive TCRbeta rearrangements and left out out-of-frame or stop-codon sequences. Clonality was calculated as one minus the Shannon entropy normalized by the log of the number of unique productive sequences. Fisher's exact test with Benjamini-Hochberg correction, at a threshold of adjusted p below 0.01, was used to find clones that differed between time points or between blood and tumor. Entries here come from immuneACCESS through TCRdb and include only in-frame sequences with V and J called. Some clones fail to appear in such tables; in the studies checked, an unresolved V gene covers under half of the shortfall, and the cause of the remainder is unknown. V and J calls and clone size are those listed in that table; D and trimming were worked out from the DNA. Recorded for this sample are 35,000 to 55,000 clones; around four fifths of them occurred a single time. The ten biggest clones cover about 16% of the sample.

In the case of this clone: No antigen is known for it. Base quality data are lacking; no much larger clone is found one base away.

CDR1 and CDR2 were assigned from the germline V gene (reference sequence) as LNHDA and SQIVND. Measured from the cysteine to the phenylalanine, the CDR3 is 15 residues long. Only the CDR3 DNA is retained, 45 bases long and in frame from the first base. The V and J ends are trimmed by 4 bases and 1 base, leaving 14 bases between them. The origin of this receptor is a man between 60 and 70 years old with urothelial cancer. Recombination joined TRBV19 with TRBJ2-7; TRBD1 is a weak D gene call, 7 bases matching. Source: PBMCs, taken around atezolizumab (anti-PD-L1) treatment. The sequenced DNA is TGTGCCAGTAGTAAAACAGGGGAGGAGTCCTACGAGCAGTACTTC. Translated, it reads CASSKTGEESYEQYF.